Described below is a single T cell receptor beta chain sequence and its context. This CDR3 has 13 residues. V was shortened by 10 bases and J by 5 bases, with 18 bases between the two germline ends. Per the germline V gene, CDR1 is LNHDA and CDR2 is SQIVND (reference sequence). The sample comes from a study of blood T cell repertoires in COVID-19. Under the authors' procedure: It was from reference gene primer amplification that nucleated cell counts were estimated. Sequencing used immunoSEQ multiplex PCR; TCRdb keeps in-frame clones, though not all of them. D and trimming were read from the DNA, whereas the V and J calls and clone size are those reported in that table. The sample lists about 260,000 clones, less than 95% seen once, with about 3% in the top ten.

The chain uses TRBV19 and TRBJ2-7; D possibly corresponds to TRBD2 (5 bases). The sequence was obtained from a man in his forties or fifties who had been exposed to COVID-19. Sequenced: PBMCs or T cells enriched from blood (not recorded which). The CDR3 DNA reads TGTGCCACCATGGGTCTAGCCCGCAACGAGCAGTACTTC. Residues: CATMGLARNEQYF.